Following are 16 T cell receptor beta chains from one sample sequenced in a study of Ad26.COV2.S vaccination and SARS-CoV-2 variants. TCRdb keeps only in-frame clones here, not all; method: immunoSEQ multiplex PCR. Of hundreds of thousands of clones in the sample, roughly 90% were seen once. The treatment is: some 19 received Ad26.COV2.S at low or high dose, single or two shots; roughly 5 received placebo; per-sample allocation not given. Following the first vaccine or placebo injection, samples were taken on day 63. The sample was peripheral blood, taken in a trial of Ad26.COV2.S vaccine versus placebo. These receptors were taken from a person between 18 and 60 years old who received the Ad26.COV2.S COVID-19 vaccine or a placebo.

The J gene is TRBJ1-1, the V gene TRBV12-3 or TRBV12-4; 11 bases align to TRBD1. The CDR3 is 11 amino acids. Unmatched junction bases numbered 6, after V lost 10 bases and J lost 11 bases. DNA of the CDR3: TGTGCCACCGTGGACAGGGGGCATGCTTTCTTT. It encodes CATVDRGHAFF.

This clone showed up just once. Written as DNA, the CDR3 is TGTGCCATCAGTGAGGGTACTAGCGGGAGTACAGATACGCAGTATTTT. Translated, it gives CAISEGTSGSTDTQYF. The chain couples TRBV10-3 to TRBJ2-3; 11 positions match TRBD2. The CDR3 extends over 16 amino acids. Trimming cost V 2 bases and J 3 bases; bases outside gene matches: 4. Germline V gene sequence: CDR1 ENHRY, CDR2 SYGVKD.

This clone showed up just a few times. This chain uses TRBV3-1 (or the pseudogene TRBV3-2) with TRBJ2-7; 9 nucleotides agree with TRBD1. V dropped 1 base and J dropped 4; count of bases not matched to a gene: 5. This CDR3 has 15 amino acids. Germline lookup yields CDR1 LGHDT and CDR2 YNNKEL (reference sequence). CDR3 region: CASSQVGQGQYEQYF. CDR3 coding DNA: TGTGCCAGCAGCCAAGTGGGACAGGGACAATACGAGCAGTACTTC.

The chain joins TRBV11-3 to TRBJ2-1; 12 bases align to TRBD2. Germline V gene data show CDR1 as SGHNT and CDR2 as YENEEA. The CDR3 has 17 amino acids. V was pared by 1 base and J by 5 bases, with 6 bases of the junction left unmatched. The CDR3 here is CASSLGLLAGGNNEQFF. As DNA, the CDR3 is TGTGCCAGCAGCTTAGGGTTACTAGCGGGAGGAAACAATGAGCAGTTCTTC.

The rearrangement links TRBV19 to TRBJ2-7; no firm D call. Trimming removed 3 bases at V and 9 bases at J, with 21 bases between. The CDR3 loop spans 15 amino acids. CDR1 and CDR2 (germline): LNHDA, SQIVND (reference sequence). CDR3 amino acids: CASSMGTATSFGQYF. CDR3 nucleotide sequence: TGTGCCAGTAGTATGGGAACAGCGACCTCCTTTGGGCAGTACTTC.

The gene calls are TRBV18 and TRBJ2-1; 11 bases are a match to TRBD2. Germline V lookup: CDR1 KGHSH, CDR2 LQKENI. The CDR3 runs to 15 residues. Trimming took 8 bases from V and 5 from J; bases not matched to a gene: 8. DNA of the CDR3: TGTGCCAGCGCCACTAGCGGGAGTGCCCACAATGAGCAGTTCTTC. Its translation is CASATSGSAHNEQFF.

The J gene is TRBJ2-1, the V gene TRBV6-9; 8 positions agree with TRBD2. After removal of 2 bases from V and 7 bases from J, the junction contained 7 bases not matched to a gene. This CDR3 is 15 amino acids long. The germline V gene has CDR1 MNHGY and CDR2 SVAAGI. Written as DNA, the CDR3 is TGTGCCAGCAGTTATCCGAGCGGGGGAGTTAATGAGCAGTTCTTC. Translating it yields CASSYPSGGVNEQFF.

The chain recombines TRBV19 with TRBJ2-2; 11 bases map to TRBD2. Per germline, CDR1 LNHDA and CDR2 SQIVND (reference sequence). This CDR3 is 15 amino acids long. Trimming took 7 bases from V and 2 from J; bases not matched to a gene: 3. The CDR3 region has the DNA TGTGCCAGTAACCTAGCGGGAGGTAACACCGGGGAGCTGTTTTTT. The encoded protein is CASNLAGGNTGELFF.

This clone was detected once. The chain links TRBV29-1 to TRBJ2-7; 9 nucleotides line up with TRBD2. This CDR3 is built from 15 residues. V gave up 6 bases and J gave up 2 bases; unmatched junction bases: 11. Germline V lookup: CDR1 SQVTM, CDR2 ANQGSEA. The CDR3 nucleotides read TGCAGCGTGAGGAGTAGCGGGAGTAGAACCTACGAGCAGTACTTC. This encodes CSVRSSGSRTYEQYF.

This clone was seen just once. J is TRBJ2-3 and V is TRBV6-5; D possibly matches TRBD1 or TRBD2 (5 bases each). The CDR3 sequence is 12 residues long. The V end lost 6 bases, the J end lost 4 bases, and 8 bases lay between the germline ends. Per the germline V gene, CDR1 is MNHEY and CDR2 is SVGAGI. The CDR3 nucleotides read TGTGCCAGCAGGAGGGGCTCAGATACGCAGTATTTT. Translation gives CASRRGSDTQYF.

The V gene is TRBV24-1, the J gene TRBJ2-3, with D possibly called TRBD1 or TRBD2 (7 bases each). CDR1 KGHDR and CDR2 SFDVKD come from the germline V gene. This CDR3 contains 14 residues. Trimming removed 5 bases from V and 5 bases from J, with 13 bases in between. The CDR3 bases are TGTGCCACCAGTGTCCAGGGGGAGGGAGATACGCAGTATTTT. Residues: CATSVQGEGDTQYF.

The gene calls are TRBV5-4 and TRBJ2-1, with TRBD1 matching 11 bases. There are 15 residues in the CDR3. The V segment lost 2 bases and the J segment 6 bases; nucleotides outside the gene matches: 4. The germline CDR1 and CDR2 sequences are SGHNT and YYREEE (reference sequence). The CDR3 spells CASSFRGTGGNEQFF. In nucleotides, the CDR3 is TGTGCCAGCAGCTTTCGAGGGACAGGGGGCAATGAGCAGTTCTTC. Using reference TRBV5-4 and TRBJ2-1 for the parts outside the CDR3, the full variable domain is ETGVTQSPTHLIKTRGQQVTLRCSSQSGHNTVSWYQQALGQGPQFIFQYYREEENGRGNFPPRFSGLQFPNYSSELNVNALELDDSALYLCASSFRGTGGNEQFFGPGTRLTVL.

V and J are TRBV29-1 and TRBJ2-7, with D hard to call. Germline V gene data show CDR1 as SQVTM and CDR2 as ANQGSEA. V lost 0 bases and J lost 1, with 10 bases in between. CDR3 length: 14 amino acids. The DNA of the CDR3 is TGCAGCGTTGAAGATGCTACACGGTCCTACGAGCAGTACTTC. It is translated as CSVEDATRSYEQYF.

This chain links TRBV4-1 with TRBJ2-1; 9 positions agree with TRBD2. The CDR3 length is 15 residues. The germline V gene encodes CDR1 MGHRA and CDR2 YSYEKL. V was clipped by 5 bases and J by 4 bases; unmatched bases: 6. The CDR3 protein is CASSSPSGDYNEQFF. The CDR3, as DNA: TGCGCCAGCAGCTCCCCTAGCGGGGATTACAATGAGCAGTTCTTC.

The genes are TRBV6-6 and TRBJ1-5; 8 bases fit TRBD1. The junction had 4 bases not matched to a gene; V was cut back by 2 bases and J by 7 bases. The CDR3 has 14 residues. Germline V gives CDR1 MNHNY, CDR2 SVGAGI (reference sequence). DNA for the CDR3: TGTGCCAGCAGTTACCAGGGGGCGAGACAGCCCCAGCATTTT. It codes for CASSYQGARQPQHF.

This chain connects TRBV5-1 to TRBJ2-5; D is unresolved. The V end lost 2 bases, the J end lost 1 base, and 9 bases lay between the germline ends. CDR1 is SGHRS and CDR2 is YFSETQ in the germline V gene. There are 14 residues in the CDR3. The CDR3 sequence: CASSLADPQETQYF. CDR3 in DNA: TGCGCCAGCAGCTTAGCCGACCCCCAAGAGACCCAGTACTTC.